Presented here are 23 T cell receptor beta chains from one specimen sequenced in a study of T cell clonality in common variable immunodeficiency. This table comes from immunoSEQ multiplex PCR, and its TCRdb copy is limited to in-frame clones, with some not included. The sample has approximately 75,000 clones, none seen only once. Sequenced sample: peripheral blood mononuclear cells. These receptors were taken from a person aged 18 to 75 in good health.

This clone was recorded a few times. The read is 3 residues too short to cover the CDR3 end, so that end is filled in from the germline J gene. The V call is TRBV19, the J call TRBJ1-6; 7 bases are shared with TRBD1. This CDR3 spans 16 amino acids. The V gene's germline CDR1 is LNHDA and CDR2 SQIVND (reference sequence). The trim removed 2 bases at V and 9 bases at J, leaving 10 bases unmatched. The CDR3 loop is CASSINYRGNGSPLHF. The sequenced part of the CDR3 DNA is TGTGCCAGTAGTATAAACTACAGGGGTAATGGTTCACCC.

This clone appeared many times. The CDR3 goes on 3 residues after the read ends, and that part is filled in from the germline J gene. This sequence joins TRBV28 and TRBJ1-5; no definite D call. Germline V CDR1 and CDR2: MDHEN, SYDVKM. The CDR3 extends over 12 amino acids. V lost 8 bases, J lost 0 bases, and 5 bases lay in between. The DNA read from the CDR3 is TGTGCCAGCTTATCTAGCAATCAGCCC. Its protein product is CASLSSNQP. The full CDR3 sequence reads CASLSSNQPQHF.

This clone was observed many times. The observed sequence ends 3 residues before the CDR3 terminus, with the missing tail filled in from the germline J gene. The chain has TRBV7-3 and TRBJ2-2; D remains ambiguous. The V gene's germline CDR1 is SGHTA and CDR2 FQGTGA. The CDR3 is made up of 15 amino acids. The germline V and J ends were trimmed by 5 bases and 3 bases, with 13 bases remaining between them. CDR3 in amino acids: CASSPLDRYTGELFF. Incomplete CDR3 DNA: TGTGCCAGCAGCCCCCTAGACCGATACACCGGGGAG.

This clone was observed many times. The read stops 3 residues short of the end of the CDR3; the missing end is completed from the germline J gene. The chain uses TRBV19 and TRBJ1-1; tentative D call: TRBD1 (5 bases). Trimming removed 6 bases at V and 1 base at J, with 12 bases between. This CDR3 contains 14 residues. Germline V lookup: CDR1 LNHDA, CDR2 SQIVND (reference sequence). CDR3 DNA (partial): TGTGCCAGTAGCACAACCGACAGGAACACTGAA. Translation: CASSTTDRNTE. The full CDR3 reads CASSTTDRNTEAFF.

This clone was observed many times. The observed sequence ends 3 residues before the CDR3 terminus, with the missing tail filled in from the germline J gene. The chain links TRBV19 to TRBJ2-1; D ambiguous. In germline, CDR1 is LNHDA, CDR2 SQIVND (reference sequence). CDR3 size: 18 residues. V lost 5 bases and J lost 7, with 27 bases in between. The chain's CDR3 is CASSPYTVGPSGLNEQFF. Incomplete CDR3 DNA: TGTGCCAGTAGTCCTTATACGGTTGGGCCATCTGGTTTAAATGAG.

Ten or more counts support this clone. The CDR3 is cut off 3 residues early in the read; its end comes from the germline J gene. The chain uses TRBV19 and TRBJ1-5; 7 nucleotides match TRBD1. The CDR3 spans 15 residues. CDR1 and CDR2 from the germline V gene are LNHDA and SQIVND (reference sequence). J was trimmed by 5 bases and V by 11 bases; bases with no gene match: 15. CDR3 sequence reads: CASEGAGWVDQPQHF. The part of the CDR3 DNA that was read is TGTGCCTCTGAGGGGGCGGGGTGGGTCGATCAGCCC.

This clone has a count of ten or more. An end of the junction does not agree with germline; a read error may underlie this. From the germline J gene comes the end of the CDR3, since the read stops 3 residues before it. The chain links TRBV18 to TRBJ1-3; perhaps TRBD1 as D (6 bases). The length of the CDR3 is 15 residues. Per the germline V gene, CDR1 is KGHSH and CDR2 is LQKENI. The part of the CDR3 DNA that was read is TGTGCCAGCTCGCCACCCGGGGGGGCTCGAAACACC. Protein sequence: CASSPPGGARNT. The entire CDR3 sequence reads CASSPPGGARNTIYF.

This clone was seen ten or more times. The CDR3 extends 3 residues past the end of the read, so its final part is completed from the germline J gene. This chain uses TRBV19 with TRBJ2-6; 11 bases fit TRBD1. CDR1 and CDR2 from the germline V gene are LNHDA and SQIVND (reference sequence). CDR3 length: 18 residues. The junction had 8 bases not matched to a gene; V was cut back by 5 bases and J by 2 bases. The CDR3: CASSQTGTGGTGANVLTF. Incomplete CDR3 DNA: TGTGCCAGTAGTCAAACCGGGACAGGGGGAACTGGGGCCAACGTC. Together with reference TRBV19 and TRBJ2-6, the CDR3 gives the full variable domain: DGGITQSPKYLFRKEGQNVTLSCEQNLNHDAMYWYRQDPGQGLRLIYYSQIVNDFQKGDIAEGYSVSREKKESFPLTVTSAQKNPTAFYLCASSQTGTGGTGANVLTFGAGSRLTVL.

There are many counts of this clone. The read comes to an end 3 residues before the CDR3 does, leaving the germline J gene to fill in the end. This chain connects TRBV5-4 to TRBJ2-7; possibly TRBD1 for D (6 bases). The V end lost 0 bases, the J end lost 0 bases, and 10 bases lay between the germline ends. CDR1 is SGHNT and CDR2 is YYREEE in the germline V gene (reference sequence). The CDR3 covers 15 residues. The DNA read from the CDR3 is TGTGCCAGCAGCTTGGGGCAGGGGTCCTCCTACGAG. Its translation is CASSLGQGSSYE. In full, the CDR3 reads CASSLGQGSSYEQYF.

This clone was observed at least ten times. Coverage ceases 3 residues before the CDR3 finishes, and the germline J gene fills in the end. V gene TRBV30 combines with J gene TRBJ2-4, with TRBD2 matching 14 bases. Germline CDR1 GTSNPN, CDR2 SVGIG (reference sequence). The CDR3 length is 15 residues. V lost 3 bases, J lost 9 bases, and 7 bases stayed unmatched. The DNA read from the CDR3 is TGTGCCTGGAGCGGGACTAGCGGGAGCTTGGTCATT. Amino acids: CAWSGTSGSLVI. The entire CDR3 is CAWSGTSGSLVIQYF. Full variable domain (remainder filled in from reference TRBV30 and TRBJ2-4): SQTIHQWPATLVQPVGSPLSLECTVEGTSNPNLYWYRQAAGRGLQLLFYSVGIGQISSEVPQNLSASRPQDRQFILSSKKLLLSDSGFYLCAWSGTSGSLVIQYFGAGTRLSVL.

This clone was recorded at least ten times. The CDR3 end lies 3 residues beyond the end of the read and is filled in from the germline J gene. V gene TRBV19 combines with J gene TRBJ1-1; 10 bases fit TRBD1. This CDR3 region has 14 residues. Germline V lookup: CDR1 LNHDA, CDR2 SQIVND (reference sequence). V lost 4 bases, J lost 5 bases, and 4 bases stayed unmatched. The CDR3: CASSTTGGATEAFF. Incomplete CDR3 DNA: TGTGCCAGTAGTACGACAGGGGGCGCGACTGAA. The full variable domain, in which reference TRBV19 and TRBJ1-1 provide the parts outside the CDR3, is DGGITQSPKYLFRKEGQNVTLSCEQNLNHDAMYWYRQDPGQGLRLIYYSQIVNDFQKGDIAEGYSVSREKKESFPLTVTSAQKNPTAFYLCASSTTGGATEAFFGQGTRLTVV.

This clone was recorded many times. With the read ending 3 residues before the CDR3 end, the germline J gene is used to fill in that end. The gene calls are TRBV20-1 and TRBJ2-5; 7 positions agree with TRBD1. Losses at the gene ends were 4 bases for V and 3 bases for J; bases not matched to a gene: 5. In germline, CDR1 is DFQATT, CDR2 SNEGSKA (reference sequence). This CDR3 spans 13 amino acids. The CDR3 loop is CSATGTEKETQYF. The CDR3 DNA, read in part, is TGCAGTGCTACTGGGACAGAAAAAGAGACC.

Ten or more counts support this clone. The DNA ends 3 residues before the CDR3 does, and the rest of the CDR3 is filled in from the germline J gene. The rearrangement uses TRBV5-1 and TRBJ1-2, with D unresolved. The ends were cut back, 2 bases at V and 6 bases at J, with 14 bases in the middle. Germline CDR1 and CDR2: SGHRS and YFSETQ. CDR3 size: 14 residues. The CDR3 DNA, read in part, is TGCGCCAGCAGCTTACAGTGGAGCAGTGATGGC. Translation: CASSLQWSSDG. The full CDR3 protein reads CASSLQWSSDGYTF.

This clone has more than one count but fewer than ten. The read finishes 3 residues shy of the CDR3 end, and the germline J gene is used to complete it. The V gene is TRBV19, the J gene TRBJ2-3; D might be TRBD1 or TRBD2, each matching 6 bases. V shed 9 bases and J shed 1 base, with 14 bases lying between them. There are 14 residues in the CDR3. Germline V gene lookup returns CDR1 LNHDA and CDR2 SQIVND (reference sequence). The sequenced part of the CDR3 DNA is TGTGCCAGCCAACAGGGAGGAGGCACAGATACG. It specifies CASQQGGGTDT. The CDR3, in full, reads CASQQGGGTDTQYF.

This clone has at least ten counts. Read data end 3 residues before the CDR3 end; the end is taken from the germline J gene. The V and J genes are TRBV15 and TRBJ2-1, with D tentatively TRBD2 (6 bases). This CDR3 has 15 residues. Germline loops: CDR1 LNHNV, CDR2 YYDKDF (reference sequence). Deletions cut 5 bases from V and 5 bases from J, with 16 bases between. The CDR3 loop is CATSPYGTSHNEQFF. The CDR3 bases that were read are TGTGCCACCAGCCCCTACGGGACTTCGCACAATGAG.

In this sample, this clone turned up many times. The read ends 3 residues before the CDR3 terminus; that terminus is restored from the germline J gene. The chain uses TRBV30 and TRBJ1-1; D is perhaps TRBD1 (6 bases). This CDR3 spans 12 amino acids. The germline V gene encodes CDR1 GTSNPN and CDR2 SVGIG (reference sequence). The CDR3 loop is CAWSVVGATAFF. CDR3 DNA, as far as it was read: TGTGCCTGGAGTGTTGTGGGGGCGACA.

This clone occurred many times. Read sequence stops 3 residues before the CDR3 end, and the germline J gene provides the missing end. This chain uses TRBV20-1 with TRBJ2-5, with a weak D call TRBD2 (6 bases). V dropped 5 bases and J dropped 3 bases, with 19 bases sitting between them. CDR3 length equals 15 residues. CDR1 DFQATT and CDR2 SNEGSKA come from the germline V gene (reference sequence). The sequenced part of the CDR3 DNA is TGCAGTGCTCCAAGCCGAGACCGACTAGAAGAGACC. Residues: CSAPSRDRLEET. The CDR3, in full, reads CSAPSRDRLEETQYF.

This clone appeared many times. The CDR3 end is not reached by the read, which stops 3 residues before it; the germline J gene fills it in. The chain uses TRBV5-1 and TRBJ2-5, with D unclear. CDR1 is SGHRS and CDR2 is YFSETQ in the germline V gene. V was trimmed by 1 base and J by 3 bases, leaving 7 bases between them. The CDR3 is made up of 13 amino acids. The CDR3 bases that were read are TGCGCCAGCAGCTTGACAGTGAAAGAGACC. It codes for CASSLTVKET. The entire CDR3 sequence reads CASSLTVKETQYF.

This clone was picked up many times. Sequencing ends 3 residues short of the CDR3 end; the germline J gene provides the rest. J is TRBJ2-2 and V is TRBV20-1, with D unclear. The germline V gene has CDR1 DFQATT and CDR2 SNEGSKA (reference sequence). This CDR3 comprises 14 residues. Trimming shortened V by 5 bases and J by 3 bases, and 13 bases separated the two germline ends. CDR3 DNA (partial): TGCAGTGCTTGGGCAGGAGTCGACACCGGGGAG. Residues: CSAWAGVDTGE. The CDR3 reads in full as CSAWAGVDTGELFF.

Ten or more counts support this clone. The chain's CDR3 is CASSNGDILSYEQYF. The CDR3 DNA, read in part, is TGTGCCAGCAGTAACGGGGATATACTCTCCTACGAG. The chain is built from TRBV6-2 or TRBV6-3 and TRBJ2-7; D is perhaps TRBD2 (5 bases). With the read ending 3 residues before the CDR3 end, the germline J gene is used to fill in that end. Trimming stripped 5 bases from V and 0 bases from J, with 14 bases between. This CDR3 has 15 residues. From germline, CDR1 is MNHEY and CDR2 SVGEGT.

This clone was counted many times. The read falls 3 residues short of the CDR3 end, and the missing part is taken from the germline J gene. The chain links TRBV20-1 to TRBJ1-5, with D tentatively TRBD1 (5 bases). V lost 1 base to trimming and J lost 0 bases, with 13 bases between them. Germline-derived CDR1 and CDR2 are DFQATT and SNEGSKA (reference sequence). This CDR3 has 16 residues. CDR3 DNA, as far as it was read: TGCAGTGCTAGAGCTTTTGGACATCATAGCAATCAGCCC. This gives the protein CSARAFGHHSNQP. The CDR3, in full, reads CSARAFGHHSNQPQHF.

This clone was detected many times. CDR3 bases read: TGTGCCAGCAGCTTAGACGTATTAACGGACTATGGC. This codes for CASSLDVLTDYG. The whole CDR3 protein reads CASSLDVLTDYGYTF. The J gene is TRBJ1-2, the V gene TRBV7-6; D remains unclear. The read is 3 residues too short to cover the CDR3 end, so that end is filled in from the germline J gene. The germline V and J ends were trimmed by 1 base and 3 bases, with 12 bases remaining between them. CDR1 is SGHVS, CDR2 FNYEAQ, per germline. The CDR3 has 15 residues. The full variable domain, completed using reference TRBV7-6 and TRBJ1-2, is GAGVSQSPRYKVTKRGQDVALRCDPISGHVSLYWYRQALGQGPEFLTYFNYEAQQDKSGLPNDRFSAERPEGSISTLTIQRTEQRDSAMYRCASSLDVLTDYGYTFGSGTRLTVV.

This clone came up many times. The germline gene is not matched at one end of the junction; a read error may be the cause. From the germline J gene comes the end of the CDR3, since the read stops 3 residues before it. V is TRBV4-2 and J is TRBJ2-2, with 16 bases aligning to TRBD2. CDR1 and CDR2 (germline): LGHNA, YNFKEQ. This CDR3 region has 18 residues. The CDR3: CASSQGTSGRANTGELFF. CDR3 DNA (partial): TGCGCCAGCAGCCAAGGGACTAGCGGGAGGGCCAACACCGGGGAG.